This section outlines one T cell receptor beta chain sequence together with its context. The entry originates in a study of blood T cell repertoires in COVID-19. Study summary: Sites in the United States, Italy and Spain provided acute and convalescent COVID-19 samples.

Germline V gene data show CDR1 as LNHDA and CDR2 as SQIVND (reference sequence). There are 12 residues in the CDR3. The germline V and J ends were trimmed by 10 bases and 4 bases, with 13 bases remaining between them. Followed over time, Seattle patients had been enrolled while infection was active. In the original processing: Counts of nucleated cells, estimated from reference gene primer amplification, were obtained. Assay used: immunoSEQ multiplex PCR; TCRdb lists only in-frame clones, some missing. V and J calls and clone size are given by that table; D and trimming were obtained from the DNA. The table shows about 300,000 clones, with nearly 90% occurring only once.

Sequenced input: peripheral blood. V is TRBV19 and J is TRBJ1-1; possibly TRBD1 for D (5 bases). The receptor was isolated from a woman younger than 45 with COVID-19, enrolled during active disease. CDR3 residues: CATFTGGTEAFF. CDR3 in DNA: TGTGCCACATTTACGGGGGGCACTGAAGCTTTCTTT.